Below, 31 T cell receptor beta chains from the same sample are listed, as sequenced in a study of metastatic and nonmetastatic thyroid tumors (dated by TCRdb to about 2020). Before undergoing thyroid surgery, none of the patients had been given any kind of treatment. The library was built by means of PCR. TCRdb lists the instrument as Illumina HiSeq 4000. In TCRdb, the public reads were trimmed at Q25 with fastp and aligned with MiXCR, with productive beta chains retained. The sample contains roughly 71,000 clones, roughly 18% of them found a single time. Jointly, the top ten make up more than 10% of the sample. The specimen sequenced was blood. The receptors were sampled from a female donor with papillary thyroid cancer or a benign thyroid nodule (not recorded which). Some clones in this sample may be carry-over from other donors' samples.

This clone was seen many times. The gene calls are TRBV7-6 and TRBJ1-2; a possible D gene is TRBD1 (6 bases). V lost 5 bases and J 2 bases, leaving 9 bases between the germline ends. The CDR3 runs to 13 residues. Germline V lookup: CDR1 SGHVS, CDR2 FNYEAQ. This CDR3 reads CASSPGQNYGYTF. CDR3 DNA sequence: TGTGCCAGCAGCCCCGGACAGAACTATGGCTACACCTTC. Together with reference TRBV7-6 and TRBJ1-2, the CDR3 gives the full variable domain: GAGVSQSPRYKVTKRGQDVALRCDPISGHVSLYWYRQALGQGPEFLTYFNYEAQQDKSGLPNDRFSAERPEGSISTLTIQRTEQRDSAMYRCASSPGQNYGYTFGSGTRLTVV.

The chain uses TRBV20-1 and TRBJ2-7; weak D call: TRBD1 (6 bases). This CDR3 contains 13 residues. CDR1 is DFQATT, CDR2 SNEGSKA, per germline (reference sequence). V was pared by 4 bases and J by 1 base, with 11 bases between. CDR3 sequence: CSANRQESYEQYF. The CDR3 DNA sequence: TGCAGTGCTAATCGACAGGAATCCTACGAGCAGTACTTC.

This clone was observed at least ten times. The chain carries TRBV19 and TRBJ2-1; either TRBD1 or TRBD2 may supply D (5 bases each). Trimming removed 5 bases from V and 1 base from J, with 9 bases in between. The CDR3 has 14 residues. The germline CDR1 and CDR2 sequences are LNHDA and SQIVND (reference sequence). CDR3: CASSLGASYNEQFF. As DNA, the CDR3 is TGTGCCAGTAGTCTCGGGGCTTCCTACAATGAGCAGTTCTTC.

The table lists this clone with many counts. CDR3 sequence reads: CASSPGTGGSDTQYF. DNA for the CDR3: TGTGCCAGCAGTCCCGGGACAGGGGGCTCGGATACGCAGTATTTT. The rearrangement joins TRBV6-4 to TRBJ2-3; 12 nucleotides match TRBD1. J lost 6 bases, V lost 5 bases, and 6 bases had no gene match. The CDR3 runs 15 residues. The germline V gene encodes CDR1 MRHNA and CDR2 SNTAGT.

This clone was recorded at least ten times. This chain uses TRBV28 with TRBJ1-4; D uncertain. CDR3 length: 15 amino acids. Trimming left V 3 bases short and J 8 bases short, with 16 bases between. Looked up from germline, CDR1 is MDHEN and CDR2 is SYDVKM. CDR3 coding DNA: TGTGCCAGCAGTTTTGAGTACCTTCCGGGGGAAAAACTGTTTTTT. This codes for CASSFEYLPGEKLFF.

This chain connects TRBV30 to TRBJ1-2; TRBD1 might be the D (5 bases). V was clipped by 3 bases and J by 5 bases, with 22 bases between them. The CDR3 covers 16 residues. Germline V gene lookup returns CDR1 GTSNPN and CDR2 SVGIG (reference sequence). CDR3: CAWRGPRGPRNYGYTF. The CDR3 DNA is TGTGCCTGGAGGGGTCCTAGGGGCCCGCGGAATTATGGCTACACCTTC.

This clone was observed many times. The chain employs TRBV12-3 or TRBV12-4 and TRBJ1-5; 7 bases line up with TRBD1. The CDR3 totals 15 residues. J was trimmed by 4 bases and V by 6 bases; bases with no gene match: 9. The CDR3 DNA is TGTGCCAGCAGCAGATACGGGACAGAGAATCAGCCCCAGCATTTT. It is translated as CASSRYGTENQPQHF.

This clone has only a few counts. This chain joins TRBV11-3 and TRBJ2-7, with 11 bases aligning to TRBD1. V shed 2 bases and J 7 bases; nucleotides not matched to a gene: 4. Germline V gene data show CDR1 as SGHNT and CDR2 as YENEEA. CDR3 length equals 14 residues. CDR3: CASSLRTGGGEQYF. The CDR3 DNA is TGTGCCAGCAGCTTAAGGACAGGGGGCGGTGAGCAGTACTTC.

This clone has ten or more counts. Other DNA sequences in this sample translate to the same CDR3. The J gene is TRBJ2-6, the V gene TRBV20-1; a weak D match, TRBD1 (6 bases). Trimming took off 6 bases at V and 6 bases at J, with 15 bases between the two ends. This CDR3 contains 14 residues. CDR1 DFQATT and CDR2 SNEGSKA come from the germline V gene (reference sequence). CDR3 DNA sequence: TGCAGTGCCCCACGACAGGATCTGGCCAACGTCCTGACTTTC. Translated, it gives CSAPRQDLANVLTF.

This clone was detected ten times or more. This rearrangement joins TRBV4-1 to TRBJ1-1; D is undetermined. This CDR3 comprises 16 residues. CDR1 MGHRA and CDR2 YSYEKL come from the germline V gene. Between the trimmed V and J ends, which lost 0 bases and 1 base, there was a span of 12 bases. CDR3 protein: CASSQDLYGSNTEAFF. The CDR3 DNA sequence: TGCGCCAGCAGCCAAGATCTCTACGGATCGAACACTGAAGCTTTCTTT.

In this sample, this clone turned up many times. J is TRBJ2-7 and V is TRBV24-1, with TRBD1 identical over 8 bases. CDR3 length: 15 amino acids. Per the germline V gene, CDR1 is KGHDR and CDR2 is SFDVKD. The ends lost 9 bases at V and 0 bases at J; junction bases unmatched: 9. The CDR3 nucleotides read TGTGCCACCCAGCCCGGGACAGGTAGCTCCTACGAGCAGTACTTC. This sequence encodes CATQPGTGSSYEQYF.

The sample holds many counts of this clone. The chain has TRBV5-1 and TRBJ2-5, with 10 bases lining up with TRBD1. V trimming: 4 bases; J trimming: 5 bases; junction bases outside the gene matches: 5. CDR3 size: 14 residues. From germline, CDR1 is SGHRS and CDR2 YFSETQ. CDR3 sequence (DNA): TGCGCCAGCAGCACCCGACAGGGGGCTGAGACCCAGTACTTC. This gives the protein CASSTRQGAETQYF.

This clone was seen repeatedly, ten times or more. The chain carries TRBV27 and TRBJ1-1; a possible D gene is TRBD1 (6 bases). Trimming removed 8 bases from V and 5 bases from J, with 21 bases in between. Germline CDR1 is MNHEY and CDR2 is SMNVEV (reference sequence). CDR3 size: 15 residues. CDR3 nucleotides: TGTGCCAGCTCTGGGGATGGGGGGCTGGAGACTGAAGCTTTCTTT. It encodes CASSGDGGLETEAFF.

As concerns this clone: The junction and the germline gene differ at one end; a read error may be behind it. The rearrangement joins TRBV2 to TRBJ2-3; weak D call: TRBD2 (6 bases). CDR3 size: 17 residues. CDR1 is SNHLY, CDR2 FYNNEI, per germline. The CDR3 nucleotides read TGTTCCAGCAGTGAAAAGGGAACGACTAGTTTGGCGGATACGCAGTATTTT. It codes for CSSSEKGTTSLADTQYF.

V gene TRBV5-6 combines with J gene TRBJ2-7; no firm D call. The CDR3 runs 13 residues. Germline V gene lookup returns CDR1 SGHDT and CDR2 YYEEEE. The ends were cut back, 0 bases at V and 4 bases at J, with 8 bases in the middle. CDR3 region: CASSLAVQYEQYF. CDR3 bases: TGTGCCAGCAGCTTGGCAGTCCAATACGAGCAGTACTTC.

J is TRBJ2-2 and V is TRBV6-1; no clear D gene. The germline gives CDR1 MNHNS, CDR2 SASEGT. The CDR3 length is 13 residues. V was trimmed by 7 bases and J by 1 base, leaving 7 bases between them. As DNA, the CDR3 is TGTGCCAGCAAAGGGATGAACACCGGGGAGCTGTTTTTT. It translates to CASKGMNTGELFF.

V usage is TRBV15 and J usage is TRBJ2-3; 8 positions match TRBD1. The junction had 4 bases not matched to a gene; V was cut back by 4 bases and J by 4 bases. The CDR3 has 14 residues. The germline V gene has CDR1 LNHNV and CDR2 YYDKDF (reference sequence). The CDR3 spells CATSKGQAPDTQYF. CDR3 nucleotide sequence: TGTGCCACCAGCAAGGGACAGGCCCCAGATACGCAGTATTTT. Full variable domain (outside the CDR3, taken from reference TRBV15 and TRBJ2-3): DAMVIQNPRYQVTQFGKPVTLSCSQTLNHNVMYWYQQKSSQAPKLLFHYYDKDFNNEADTPDNFQSRRPNTSFCFLDIRSPGLGDTAMYLCATSKGQAPDTQYFGPGTRLTVL.

The chain is built from TRBV30 and TRBJ1-1, with no clear D. Trimming left V 5 bases short and J 5 bases short, with 12 bases between. The CDR3 runs to 12 residues. In germline, CDR1 is GTSNPN, CDR2 SVGIG (reference sequence). The CDR3 is CAWRSTWTEAFF. The CDR3 DNA reads as TGTGCCTGGCGTTCCACGTGGACTGAAGCTTTCTTT.

This clone was counted ten times or more. The chain links TRBV3-1 to TRBJ2-3; 9 bases agree with TRBD2. Germline lookup yields CDR1 LGHDT and CDR2 YNNKEL (reference sequence). With V trimmed by 1 base and J by 8 bases, 13 bases remained unmatched. CDR3 size: 17 residues. The CDR3 bases are TGTGCCAGCAGCCAAGGGGACTCCGGGACTAGCTTGGTTACGCAGTATTTT. Translating gives CASSQGDSGTSLVTQYF.

This clone was observed many times. CDR3 amino acids: CASSFRVGNEQFF. The CDR3 DNA follows: TGTGCCAGCAGTTTTAGGGTGGGAAATGAGCAGTTCTTC. This chain links TRBV28 with TRBJ2-1; D is unresolved. The CDR3 sequence is 13 residues long. Germline V CDR1 and CDR2: MDHEN, SYDVKM. Trimming took 3 bases from V and 7 from J, leaving 10 bases between them.

At least ten counts were recorded for this clone. This chain connects TRBV20-1 to TRBJ1-1, with unresolved D. Between the trimmed V and J ends, which lost 4 bases and 6 bases, there was a span of 6 bases. Germline CDR1 DFQATT, CDR2 SNEGSKA (reference sequence). The CDR3 runs to 10 residues. This CDR3 is CSAMFPEAFF. The CDR3 coding sequence is TGCAGTGCTATGTTCCCTGAAGCTTTCTTT.

The V and J genes are TRBV4-1 and TRBJ1-2; tentative D call: TRBD1 (6 bases). In germline, CDR1 is MGHRA, CDR2 YSYEKL. The ends were cut back, 4 bases at V and 5 bases at J, with 20 bases in the middle. The CDR3 sequence is 16 residues long. CDR3 nucleotide sequence: TGCGCCAGCAGCCCCACTCAGTCGGGGGCTGGGTATGGCTACACCTTC. As protein: CASSPTQSGAGYGYTF.

The chain recombines TRBV6-5 with TRBJ2-7, with D hard to call. The germline CDR1 and CDR2 sequences are MNHEY and SVGAGI. Trimming left V 0 bases short and J 5 bases short, with 14 bases between. This CDR3 spans 15 amino acids. For the CDR3, the DNA is TGTGCCAGCAGTTACTCACGGGCAGCCACGAACGAGCAGTACTTC. Encoded protein: CASSYSRAATNEQYF.

This clone occurred many times. The chain uses TRBV27 and TRBJ2-7; D is perhaps TRBD1 (6 bases). Trimming cost V 5 bases and J 3 bases, with 14 bases left between them. Germline CDR1 is MNHEY and CDR2 is SMNVEV (reference sequence). The CDR3 has 14 residues. CDR3 coding DNA: TGTGCCAGCAGTCCCCGGGACATACACTACGAGCAGTACTTC. Its protein is CASSPRDIHYEQYF.

This clone was seen many times. The chain has TRBV30 and TRBJ1-4; tentatively, D is TRBD1 (5 bases). The length of the CDR3 is 13 residues. V was pared by 2 bases and J by 10 bases, with 14 bases between. Germline CDR1 and CDR2: GTSNPN and SVGIG (reference sequence). CDR3 bases: TGTGCCTGGAGTAGAGGGGACCCCGGAAAACTGTTTTTT. Translation: CAWSRGDPGKLFF.

This clone was seen ten or more times. The chain recombines TRBV30 with TRBJ1-2; no clear D gene. The ends were cut back, 1 base at V and 5 bases at J, with 8 bases in the middle. The CDR3 extends over 12 amino acids. Germline V gene sequence: CDR1 GTSNPN, CDR2 SVGIG (reference sequence). CDR3 amino acids: CAWSAHRYGYTF. The CDR3 coding sequence is TGTGCCTGGAGTGCCCATAGATATGGCTACACCTTC.

This clone was detected only a few times. The chain combines TRBV6-5 with TRBJ2-1, with D possibly being TRBD2 (5 bases). Looked up from germline, CDR1 is MNHEY and CDR2 is SVGAGI. The CDR3 totals 14 residues. Deletions cut 7 bases from V and 3 bases from J, with 13 bases between. The CDR3 DNA follows: TGTGCCAGCACGGGGAGACAAGGCTACAATGAGCAGTTCTTC. Its translation is CASTGRQGYNEQFF.

This clone was recorded many times. V is TRBV7-9 and J is TRBJ2-1; 9 bases match TRBD2. Germline CDR1 and CDR2: SEHNR and FQNEAQ (reference sequence). The CDR3 extends over 15 amino acids. The junction had 6 bases not matched to a gene; V was cut back by 3 bases and J by 6 bases. The CDR3 protein is CASSFGTSFFNEQFF. In DNA form, the CDR3 reads TGTGCCAGCAGCTTCGGGACTAGCTTCTTCAATGAGCAGTTCTTC.

Worth noting for this clone: With a much larger clone just one base away, this may be a read error. J is TRBJ2-5 and V is TRBV5-1; D is possibly TRBD2 (6 bases). In germline, CDR1 is SGHRS, CDR2 YFSETQ. CDR3 size: 11 residues. CDR3 protein: CANSGQETQYF. The CDR3 DNA follows: TGCGCCAACAGCGGGCAAGAGACCCAGTACTTC.

There are many counts of this clone. The chain links TRBV20-1 to TRBJ2-7, with 7 bases identical to TRBD2. The germline CDR1 and CDR2 sequences are DFQATT and SNEGSKA (reference sequence). The length of the CDR3 is 13 residues. Germline trimming cut 5 bases from V and 0 bases from J; bases unmatched to any gene: 4. DNA of the CDR3: TGCAGTGCTGAGCGGGACTTCTCCTACGAGCAGTACTTC. Its protein product is CSAERDFSYEQYF.

On this clone itself: This is likely a read error, given that the CDR3 carries no conserved phenylalanine or tryptophan at its end. In nucleotides, the CDR3 is TGTGCCAGCAGTGCCGTTATGAACACTGAAGCTTTCCTT. Its translation: CASSAVMNTEAFL. The chain couples TRBV27 to TRBJ1-1; D ambiguous. V lost 5 bases to trimming and J lost 0 bases, with 7 bases between them. The CDR3 consists of 13 residues. Germline V gives CDR1 MNHEY, CDR2 SMNVEV (reference sequence).